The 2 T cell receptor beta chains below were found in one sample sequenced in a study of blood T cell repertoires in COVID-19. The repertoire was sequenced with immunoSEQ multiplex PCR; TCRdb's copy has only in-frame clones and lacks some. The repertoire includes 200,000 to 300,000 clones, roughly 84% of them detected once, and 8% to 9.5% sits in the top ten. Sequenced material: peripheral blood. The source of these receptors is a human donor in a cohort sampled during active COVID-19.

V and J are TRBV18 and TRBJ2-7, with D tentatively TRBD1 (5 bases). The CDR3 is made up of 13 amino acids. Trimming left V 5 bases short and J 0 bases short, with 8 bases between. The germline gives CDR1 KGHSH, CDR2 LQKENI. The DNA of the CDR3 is TGTGCCAGCTCAAATCAGGGCTCCTACGAGCAGTACTTC. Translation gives CASSNQGSYEQYF.

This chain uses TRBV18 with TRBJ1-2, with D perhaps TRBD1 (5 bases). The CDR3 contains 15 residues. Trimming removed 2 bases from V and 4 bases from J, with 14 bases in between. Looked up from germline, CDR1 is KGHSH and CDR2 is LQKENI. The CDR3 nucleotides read TGTGCCAGCTCACCATTGCGGGGGTTTATCTATGGCTACACCTTC. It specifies CASSPLRGFIYGYTF.